The T cell receptor (beta chain) described here comes from a study of beta chain features in type 1 diabetes. Regarding the study as a whole: Significant though moderate, a shortening of TCRB CDR3s appeared in all four CD4+ subsets of Type 1 diabetes patients.

For this clone: The antigen is not known.

The CDR3 contains 14 residues. V lost 0 bases and J 4 bases, leaving 8 bases between the germline ends. CDR1 and CDR2 (germline): KGHSH, LQKENI. The entirety of the isolated RNA underwent reverse transcription, so expressed TCRB transcripts were sequenced. Produced via immunoSEQ multiplex PCR; TCRdb's table is partial and in-frame only. The sample yields around 250,000 clones, about 20% seen once. Sequenced material: naive CD4+ T cells from blood. V gene TRBV18 combines with J gene TRBJ2-3; D might be TRBD2 (6 bases). The TCR was taken from a middle-aged woman with type 1 diabetes. The CDR3 here is CASSPPAGPDTQYF. The CDR3 DNA sequence: TGTGCCAGCTCACCACCAGCGGGTCCAGATACGCAGTATTTT. The variable domain in full, completed from reference TRBV18 and TRBJ2-3, reads NAGVMQNPRHLVRRRGQEARLRCSPMKGHSHVYWYRQLPEEGLKFMVYLQKENIIDESGMPKERFSAEFPKEGPSILRIQQVVRGDSAAYFCASSPPAGPDTQYFGPGTRLTVL.